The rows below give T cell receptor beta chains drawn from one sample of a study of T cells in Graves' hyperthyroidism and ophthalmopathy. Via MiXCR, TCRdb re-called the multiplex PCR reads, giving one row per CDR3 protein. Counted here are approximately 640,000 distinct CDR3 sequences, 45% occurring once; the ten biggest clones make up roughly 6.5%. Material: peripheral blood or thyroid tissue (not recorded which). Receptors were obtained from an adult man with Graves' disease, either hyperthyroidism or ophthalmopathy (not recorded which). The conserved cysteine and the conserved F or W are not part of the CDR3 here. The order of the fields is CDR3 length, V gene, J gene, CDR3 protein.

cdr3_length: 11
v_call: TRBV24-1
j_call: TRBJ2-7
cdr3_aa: ATSAQGSNEQY

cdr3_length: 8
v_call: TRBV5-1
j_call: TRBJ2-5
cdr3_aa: ASSLGPQY

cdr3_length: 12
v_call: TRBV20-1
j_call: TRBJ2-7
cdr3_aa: SAKEGTGTYEQY

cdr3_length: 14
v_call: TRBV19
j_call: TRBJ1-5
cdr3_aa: ASSLRQGTGNQPQH

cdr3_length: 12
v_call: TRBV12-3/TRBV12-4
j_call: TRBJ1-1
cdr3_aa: ASSLVNMNTEAF

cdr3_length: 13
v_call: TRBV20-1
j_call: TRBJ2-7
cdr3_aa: SANRGLTGGDEQY

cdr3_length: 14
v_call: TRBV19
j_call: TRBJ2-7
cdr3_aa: ASSNPGAVDTYEQY

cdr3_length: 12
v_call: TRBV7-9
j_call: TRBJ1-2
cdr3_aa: ASSTFDTNYGYT

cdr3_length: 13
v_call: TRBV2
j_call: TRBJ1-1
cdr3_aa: ASRASVGANTEAF

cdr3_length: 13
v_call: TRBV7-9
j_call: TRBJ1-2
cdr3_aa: ASSRSPLSNYGYT

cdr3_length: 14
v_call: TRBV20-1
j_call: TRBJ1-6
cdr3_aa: SARVHSQGLGSPLH

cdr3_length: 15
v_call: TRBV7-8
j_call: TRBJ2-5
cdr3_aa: ASSLATPRAVQETQY

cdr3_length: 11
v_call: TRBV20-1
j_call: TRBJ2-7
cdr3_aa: SARGDMTYEQY

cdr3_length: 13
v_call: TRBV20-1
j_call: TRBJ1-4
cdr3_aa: SARSSDRGNEKLF

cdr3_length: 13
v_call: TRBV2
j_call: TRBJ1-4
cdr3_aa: ARSGQGAVTEKLF

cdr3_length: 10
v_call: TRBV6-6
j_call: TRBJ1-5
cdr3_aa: ASGGLNQPQH

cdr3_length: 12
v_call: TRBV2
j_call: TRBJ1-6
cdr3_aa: ASRVDSFNSPLH

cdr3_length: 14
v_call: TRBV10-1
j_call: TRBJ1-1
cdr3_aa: ASSELAGMMNTEAF

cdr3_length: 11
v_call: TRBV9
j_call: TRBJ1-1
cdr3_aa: ASSVGRQPEAF

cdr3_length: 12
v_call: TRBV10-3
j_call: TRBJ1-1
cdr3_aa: AIRGQGKDTEAF

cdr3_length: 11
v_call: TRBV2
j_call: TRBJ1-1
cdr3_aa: ASSYEWRTEAF

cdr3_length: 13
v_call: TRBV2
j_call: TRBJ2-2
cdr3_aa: ASSAHPQNTGELF

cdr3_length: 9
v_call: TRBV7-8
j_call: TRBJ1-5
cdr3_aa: ASQAGQPQH

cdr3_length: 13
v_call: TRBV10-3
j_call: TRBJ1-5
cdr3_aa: AISGGQGAGQPQH

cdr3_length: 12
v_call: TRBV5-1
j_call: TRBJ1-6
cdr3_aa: ASSEGPQSSPLH

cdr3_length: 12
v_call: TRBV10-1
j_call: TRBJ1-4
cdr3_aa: AIMIDRTNEKLF

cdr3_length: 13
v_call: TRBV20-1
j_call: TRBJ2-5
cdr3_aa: SARDSGRVKETQY

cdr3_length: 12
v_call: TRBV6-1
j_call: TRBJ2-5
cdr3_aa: ASSSTHIQETQY

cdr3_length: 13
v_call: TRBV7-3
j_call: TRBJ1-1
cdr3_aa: ASSLIGAENTEAF

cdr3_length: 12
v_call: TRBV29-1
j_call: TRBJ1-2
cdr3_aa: SVAGTGYSNGYT

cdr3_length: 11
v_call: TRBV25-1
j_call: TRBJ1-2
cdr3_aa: ASPEPRAFGYT

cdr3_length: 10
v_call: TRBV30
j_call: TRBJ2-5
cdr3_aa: AWSISGGAQY

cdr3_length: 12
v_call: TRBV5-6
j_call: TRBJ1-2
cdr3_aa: ASSLVGYDYGYT

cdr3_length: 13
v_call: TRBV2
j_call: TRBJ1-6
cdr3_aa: AWSVQDRVNSPLH

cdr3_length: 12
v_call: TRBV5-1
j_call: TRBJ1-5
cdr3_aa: ASSLGDSNRPQH

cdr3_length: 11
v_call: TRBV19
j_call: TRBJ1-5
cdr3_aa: ASSIVKDQPQH

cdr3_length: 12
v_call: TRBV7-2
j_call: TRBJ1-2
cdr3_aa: ASSSRTDGYGYT

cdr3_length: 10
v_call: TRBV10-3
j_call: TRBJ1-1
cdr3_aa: AISERNTEAF

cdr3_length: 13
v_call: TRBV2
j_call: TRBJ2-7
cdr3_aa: ASSHTSGASYEQY

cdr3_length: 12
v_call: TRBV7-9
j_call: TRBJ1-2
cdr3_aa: ASSFSPRDNGYT

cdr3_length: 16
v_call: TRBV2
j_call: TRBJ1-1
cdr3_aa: ASSEEGWAGRFGGEAF

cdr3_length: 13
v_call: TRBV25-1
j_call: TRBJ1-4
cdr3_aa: ASSEYGGASEKLF

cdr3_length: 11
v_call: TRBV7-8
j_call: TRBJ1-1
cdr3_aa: ASSRFSDTEAF

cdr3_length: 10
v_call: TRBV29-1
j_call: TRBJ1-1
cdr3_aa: SVEGENTEAF

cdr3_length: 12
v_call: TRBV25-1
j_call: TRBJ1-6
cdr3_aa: ARVVGQGNSPLH